This is a list of T cell receptor beta chains from one sample in a study of low-dose radiotherapy and immunotherapy resistance in tumors. TCRdb recomputed calls from the reads with MiXCR, one row per CDR3 protein. The profile shows under 90,000 distinct CDR3 sequences, roughly a sixth of them singletons. The source material was PBMCs, sampled before treatment. All receptors come from a male donor with prostate cancer. The CDR3 runs from the conserved cysteine through the conserved F or W. Each record gives: D gene, J gene, clone size, V gene, CDR3 protein, CDR3 DNA. A D gene is named only where the DNA matches it firmly. Clone size is not always given. Where it is, it says once, few, many or a class for expanded clones.

D gene: .; J gene: TRBJ2-2; clone size: many; V gene: TRBV7-2; CDR3 protein: CASSLVSGANGGELFF; CDR3 DNA: TGTGCCAGCAGCTTAGTATCTGGGGCCAATGGCGGGGAGCTGTTTTTT
D gene: .; J gene: TRBJ2-7; clone size: many; V gene: TRBV20-1; CDR3 protein: CSASEGVYEQYF; CDR3 DNA: TGCAGTGCATCGGAGGGTGTCTACGAGCAGTACTTC
D gene: .; J gene: TRBJ1-2; clone size: many; V gene: TRBV12-5; CDR3 protein: CASGEDSPHYGYTF; CDR3 DNA: TGTGCTAGTGGCGAGGACTCTCCTCACTATGGCTACACCTTC
D gene: .; J gene: TRBJ1-2; clone size: many; V gene: TRBV7-8; CDR3 protein: CASSLASQGRDGYTF; CDR3 DNA: TGTGCCAGCAGCTTAGCATCGCAGGGGCGAGATGGCTACACCTTC
D gene: TRBD1; J gene: TRBJ2-7; clone size: many; V gene: TRBV12-3/TRBV12-4; CDR3 protein: CASSPDRVREQYF; CDR3 DNA: TGTGCCAGCAGTCCTGACAGGGTCCGCGAGCAGTACTTC
D gene: TRBD1; J gene: TRBJ2-6; clone size: many; V gene: TRBV6-2/TRBV6-3; CDR3 protein: CASSGDSFYSGANVLTF; CDR3 DNA: TGTGCCAGCAGCGGGGACAGTTTCTACTCTGGGGCCAACGTCCTGACTTTC
D gene: .; J gene: TRBJ2-3; clone size: many; V gene: TRBV13; CDR3 protein: CASSLGRRGTDTQYF; CDR3 DNA: TGTGCCAGCAGCTTAGGCAGACGGGGCACAGATACGCAGTATTTT
D gene: TRBD2; J gene: TRBJ2-3; clone size: .; V gene: TRBV12-3/TRBV12-4; CDR3 protein: CASSVGLAGGTDTQYF; CDR3 DNA: TGTGCCAGCAGTGTGGGACTAGCGGGGGGAACAGATACGCAGTATTTT
D gene: .; J gene: TRBJ2-7; clone size: many; V gene: TRBV4-3; CDR3 protein: CASSQDGSYEQYF; CDR3 DNA: TGCGCCAGCAGCCAAGATGGCAGCTACGAGCAGTACTTC
D gene: TRBD2; J gene: TRBJ2-7; clone size: many; V gene: TRBV7-2; CDR3 protein: CASSPNSGGAEEQYF; CDR3 DNA: TGTGCCAGCAGCCCCAATAGCGGGGGGGCGGAAGAGCAGTACTTC
D gene: .; J gene: TRBJ1-4; clone size: many; V gene: TRBV5-4; CDR3 protein: CASSLGTSSEKLFF; CDR3 DNA: TGTGCCAGCAGCTTGGGCACGTCCTCCGAAAAACTGTTTTTT
D gene: .; J gene: TRBJ1-1; clone size: many; V gene: TRBV12-3/TRBV12-4; CDR3 protein: CASSFEGPRGEAFF; CDR3 DNA: TGTGCCAGCAGTTTCGAGGGGCCGCGTGGGGAAGCTTTCTTT
D gene: TRBD2; J gene: TRBJ2-3; clone size: many; V gene: TRBV20-1; CDR3 protein: CSAKAGGTDTQYF; CDR3 DNA: TGCAGTGCTAAAGCGGGGGGCACAGATACGCAGTATTTT
D gene: TRBD2; J gene: TRBJ2-7; clone size: .; V gene: TRBV29-1; CDR3 protein: CSVVTRGGPYEQYF; CDR3 DNA: TGCAGCGTTGTGACCCGGGGGGGACCCTACGAGCAGTACTTC
D gene: TRBD1; J gene: TRBJ2-4; clone size: .; V gene: TRBV5-1; CDR3 protein: CASSPRDRVENIQYF; CDR3 DNA: TGCGCCAGCAGCCCCCGGGACAGGGTGGAAAACATTCAGTACTTC
D gene: .; J gene: TRBJ1-3; clone size: few; V gene: TRBV10-2; CDR3 protein: CASSGWAGSGNTIYF; CDR3 DNA: TGCGCCAGCAGTGGTTGGGCAGGATCTGGAAACACCATATATTTT
D gene: .; J gene: TRBJ1-3; clone size: .; V gene: TRBV5-1; CDR3 protein: CASSLVGGYSGNTIYF; CDR3 DNA: TGCGCCAGCAGCTTGGTTGGGGGTTACTCTGGAAACACCATATATTTT
D gene: .; J gene: TRBJ1-3; clone size: many; V gene: TRBV27; CDR3 protein: CASGRSGPGNTIYF; CDR3 DNA: TGTGCCAGCGGCCGATCAGGGCCTGGAAACACCATATATTTT
D gene: .; J gene: TRBJ1-1; clone size: many; V gene: TRBV27; CDR3 protein: CASSDSMNTEAFF; CDR3 DNA: TGTGCCAGCAGTGACAGTATGAACACTGAAGCTTTCTTT
D gene: TRBD2; J gene: TRBJ2-3; clone size: many; V gene: TRBV19; CDR3 protein: CASRLAGSPADTQYF; CDR3 DNA: TGTGCCAGTAGGTTAGCGGGGTCCCCCGCCGATACGCAGTATTTT
D gene: .; J gene: TRBJ1-2; clone size: many; V gene: TRBV15; CDR3 protein: CATRAAGDYGYTF; CDR3 DNA: TGTGCCACCAGGGCGGCGGGGGACTATGGCTACACCTTC
D gene: .; J gene: TRBJ1-2; clone size: many; V gene: TRBV20-1; CDR3 protein: CSARAGNNYGYTF; CDR3 DNA: TGCAGTGCTAGGGCCGGCAATAACTATGGCTACACCTTC
D gene: TRBD2; J gene: TRBJ2-3; clone size: many; V gene: TRBV5-1; CDR3 protein: CASSTGGGAIGTDTQYF; CDR3 DNA: TGCGCCAGCAGCACTGGCGGGGGGGCGATCGGCACAGATACGCAGTATTTT
D gene: .; J gene: TRBJ1-4; clone size: many; V gene: TRBV6-6; CDR3 protein: CASSYQGLAEKLFF; CDR3 DNA: TGTGCCAGCAGTTACCAGGGGTTGGCAGAAAAACTGTTTTTT
D gene: .; J gene: TRBJ2-3; clone size: many; V gene: TRBV6-2/TRBV6-3; CDR3 protein: CASSYSGATQYF; CDR3 DNA: TGTGCCAGCAGTTACTCAGGCGCTACGCAGTATTTT
D gene: .; J gene: TRBJ2-7; clone size: many; V gene: TRBV4-1; CDR3 protein: CASSHLLGGRYEQYF; CDR3 DNA: TGCGCCAGCAGCCACCTATTAGGGGGACGCTACGAGCAGTACTTC
D gene: .; J gene: TRBJ2-2; clone size: .; V gene: TRBV23-1; CDR3 protein: CASSPPAGREPGSCF; CDR3 DNA: TGCGCCAGCAGCCCCCCGGCGGGGCGAGAACCGGGGAGCTGTTTT
D gene: .; J gene: TRBJ1-5; clone size: .; V gene: TRBV27; CDR3 protein: CASSERVDGGTQHF; CDR3 DNA: TGTGCCAGCAGTGAGCGTGTTGATGGGGGAACCCAGCATTTT
D gene: TRBD1; J gene: TRBJ1-6; clone size: many; V gene: TRBV7-6; CDR3 protein: CASSLTSTGTVNSPLHF; CDR3 DNA: TGTGCCAGCAGCTTAACAAGCACCGGGACAGTTAATTCACCCCTCCACTTT
D gene: TRBD1; J gene: TRBJ2-2; clone size: many; V gene: TRBV7-8; CDR3 protein: CASSRSGQRFTGELFF; CDR3 DNA: TGTGCCAGCAGCCGATCGGGACAGAGATTCACCGGGGAGCTGTTTTTT
D gene: .; J gene: TRBJ2-1; clone size: many; V gene: TRBV7-2; CDR3 protein: CASRQQFVRGRDEQFF; CDR3 DNA: TGTGCCAGCAGGCAGCAATTTGTTCGGGGCAGGGATGAGCAGTTCTTC
D gene: .; J gene: TRBJ1-4; clone size: many; V gene: TRBV11-2; CDR3 protein: CASSLDRPLLNEKLFF; CDR3 DNA: TGTGCCAGCAGCTTAGACCGACCCCTACTCAATGAAAAACTGTTTTTT
D gene: TRBD1; J gene: TRBJ1-1; clone size: many; V gene: TRBV20-1; CDR3 protein: CSVQGRVTEAFF; CDR3 DNA: TGCAGTGTACAGGGGCGAGTGACTGAAGCTTTCTTT
D gene: .; J gene: TRBJ1-5; clone size: many; V gene: TRBV19; CDR3 protein: CASSIDLEAHSNQPQHF; CDR3 DNA: TGTGCCAGTAGTATAGATCTCGAGGCTCATAGCAATCAGCCCCAGCATTTT
D gene: .; J gene: TRBJ1-2; clone size: .; V gene: TRBV25-1; CDR3 protein: CASSEFRESNYGYTF; CDR3 DNA: TGTGCCAGCAGTGAATTCAGGGAATCTAACTATGGCTACACCTTC
D gene: TRBD2; J gene: TRBJ2-3; clone size: few; V gene: TRBV6-4; CDR3 protein: CASSDWRTSGGASTDTQYF; CDR3 DNA: TGTGCCAGCAGTGACTGGAGGACTAGCGGGGGAGCTAGCACAGATACGCAGTATTTT
D gene: .; J gene: TRBJ2-7; clone size: .; V gene: TRBV11-2; CDR3 protein: CASSLSAGTEQYF; CDR3 DNA: TGTGCCAGCAGCTTATCGGCCGGGACCGAGCAGTACTTC
D gene: TRBD1; J gene: TRBJ1-4; clone size: .; V gene: TRBV5-5; CDR3 protein: CASSGQGGATNEKLFF; CDR3 DNA: TGTGCCAGCAGCGGACAGGGAGGAGCAACTAATGAAAAACTGTTTTTT